This T cell receptor (beta chain) comes out of a study of identical twins' blood T cells. This CDR3 is 13 amino acids long. The ends were cut back, 4 bases at V and 6 bases at J, with 12 bases in the middle. The germline V gene has CDR1 MNHNS and CDR2 SASEGT. This clonotype was detected a few times. Each TCR cDNA library carried sample-specific barcodes on both ends. Per the authors' pipeline: Clonotypes per individual ranged from about 85,000 to nearly 500,000. TCRdb processed the 5' RACE reads anew with MiXCR; each CDR3 protein has one entry. What appears here as the V and J calls and clone size reflects TCRdb's work, not the paper's. The table lists 300,000 to 400,000 distinct CDR3 sequences, roughly 31% of them singletons, with 5.5% to 7% in the top ten.

The material sequenced was PBMCs. The chain joins TRBV6-1 to TRBJ1-1; TRBD1 is a possible D gene (5 bases). The TCR originated in a woman aged 18-49 years in good health. As DNA, the CDR3 is TGTGCCAGCAGTGTTCAGGGAGTCGCTGAAGCTTTCTTT. It codes for CASSVQGVAEAFF.